This T cell receptor (beta chain) was profiled in a study of blood T cell repertoires in COVID-19. Looking at the study overall: The United States, Italy and Spain were the sources of the acute and convalescent COVID-19 samples. Sources were T cells, B-cell-depleted T cells, or PBMCs; the material itself was cDNA or gDNA.

Per the original data handling: Cell counts per sample came from amplifying reference gene primers. The repertoire was sequenced with immunoSEQ multiplex PCR; TCRdb's copy has only in-frame clones and lacks some. V and J calls and clone size are those listed in that table; D and trimming were worked out from the DNA. Of 200,000 to 300,000 clones in the sample, about 85% were seen once. This clone was detected only once. The V gene end was trimmed by 2 bases and the J gene end by 12 bases; junction bases not matched to a gene: 4. Per germline, CDR1 MGHRA and CDR2 YSYEKL. This CDR3 is 12 amino acids long.

Input material: peripheral blood. This chain joins TRBV4-1 and TRBJ2-1; 7 nucleotides match TRBD1. The clonotype originates from a man younger than 45 who had recovered from COVID-19. The CDR3 DNA reads TGCGCCAGCAGCCAAACCGGGACAGTGCAGTTCTTC. This translates into CASSQTGTVQFF.